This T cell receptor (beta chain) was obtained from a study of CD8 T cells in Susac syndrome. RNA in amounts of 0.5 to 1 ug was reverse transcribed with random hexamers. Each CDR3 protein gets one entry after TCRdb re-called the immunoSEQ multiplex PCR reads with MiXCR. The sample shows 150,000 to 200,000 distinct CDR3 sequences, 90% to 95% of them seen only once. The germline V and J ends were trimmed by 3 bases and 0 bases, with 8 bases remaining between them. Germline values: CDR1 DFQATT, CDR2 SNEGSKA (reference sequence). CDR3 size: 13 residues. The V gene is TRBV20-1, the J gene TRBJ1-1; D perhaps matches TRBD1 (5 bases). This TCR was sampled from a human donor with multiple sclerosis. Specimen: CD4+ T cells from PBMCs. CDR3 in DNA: TGCAGTGCTAGCGGGGCGATGAACACTGAAGCTTTCTTT. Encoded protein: CSASGAMNTEAFF.